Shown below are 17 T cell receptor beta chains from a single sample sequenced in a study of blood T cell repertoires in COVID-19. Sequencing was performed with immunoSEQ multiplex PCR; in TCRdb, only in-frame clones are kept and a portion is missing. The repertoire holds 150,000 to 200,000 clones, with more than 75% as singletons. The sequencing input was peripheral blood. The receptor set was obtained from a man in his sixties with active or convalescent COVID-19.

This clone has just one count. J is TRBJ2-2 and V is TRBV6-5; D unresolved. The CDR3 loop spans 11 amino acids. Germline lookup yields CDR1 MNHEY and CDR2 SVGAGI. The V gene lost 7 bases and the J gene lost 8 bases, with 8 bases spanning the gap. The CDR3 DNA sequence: TGTGCCAGCACCGAGAAAGGGGAGCTGTTTTTT. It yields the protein CASTEKGELFF.

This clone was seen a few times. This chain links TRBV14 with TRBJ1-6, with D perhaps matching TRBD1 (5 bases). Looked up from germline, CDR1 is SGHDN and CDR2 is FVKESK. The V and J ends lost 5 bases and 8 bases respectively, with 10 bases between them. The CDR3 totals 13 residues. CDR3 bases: TGTGCCAGCAGCACGGGGGGTTATTCACCCCTCCACTTT. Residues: CASSTGGYSPLHF.

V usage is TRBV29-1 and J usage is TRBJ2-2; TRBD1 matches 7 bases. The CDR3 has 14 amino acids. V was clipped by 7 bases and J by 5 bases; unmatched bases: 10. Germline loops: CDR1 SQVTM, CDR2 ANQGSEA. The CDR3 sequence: CSGSGTDGTGELFF. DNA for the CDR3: TGCAGCGGTTCCGGGACAGATGGAACCGGGGAGCTGTTTTTT.

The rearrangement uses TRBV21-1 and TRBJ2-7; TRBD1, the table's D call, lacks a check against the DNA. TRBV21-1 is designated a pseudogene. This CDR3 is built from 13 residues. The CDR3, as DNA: TGTGCCAGCAGCCGGACAAGGCATGGCGAGCAGTACTTC. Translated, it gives CASSRTRHGEQYF.

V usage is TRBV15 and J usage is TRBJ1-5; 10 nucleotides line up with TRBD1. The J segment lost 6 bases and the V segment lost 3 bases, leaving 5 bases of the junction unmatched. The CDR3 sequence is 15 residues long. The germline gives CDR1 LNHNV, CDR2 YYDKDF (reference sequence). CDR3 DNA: TGTGCCACCAGCAGGGCCGGGACAGGGGTTCAGCCCCAGCATTTT. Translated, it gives CATSRAGTGVQPQHF.

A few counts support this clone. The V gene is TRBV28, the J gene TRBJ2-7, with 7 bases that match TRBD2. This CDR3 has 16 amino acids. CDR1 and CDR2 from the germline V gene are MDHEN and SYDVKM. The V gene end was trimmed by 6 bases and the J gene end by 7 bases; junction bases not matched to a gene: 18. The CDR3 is CASSPTGTTRAGEQYF. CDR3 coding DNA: TGTGCCAGCAGCCCAACCGGGACTACCCGTGCTGGAGAGCAGTACTTC.

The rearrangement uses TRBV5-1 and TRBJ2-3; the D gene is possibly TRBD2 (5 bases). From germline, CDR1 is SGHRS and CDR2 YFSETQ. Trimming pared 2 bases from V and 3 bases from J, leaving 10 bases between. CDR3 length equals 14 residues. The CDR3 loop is CASSLRPGTDTQYF. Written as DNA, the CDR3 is TGCGCCAGCAGCTTAAGACCGGGGACAGATACGCAGTATTTT.

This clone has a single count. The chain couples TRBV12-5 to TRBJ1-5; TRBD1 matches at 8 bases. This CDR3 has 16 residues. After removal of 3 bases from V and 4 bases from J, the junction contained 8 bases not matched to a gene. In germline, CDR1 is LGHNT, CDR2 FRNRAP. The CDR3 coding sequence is TGTGCTAGTGGTTTCGGAACAGGGGGTCCTAATCAGCCCCAGCATTTT. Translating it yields CASGFGTGGPNQPQHF.

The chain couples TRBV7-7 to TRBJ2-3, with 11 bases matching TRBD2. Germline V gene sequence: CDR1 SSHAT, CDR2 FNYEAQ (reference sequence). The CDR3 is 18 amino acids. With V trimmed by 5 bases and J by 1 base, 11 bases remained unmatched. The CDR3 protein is CASSPSGGSPSGTDTQYF. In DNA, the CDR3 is TGTGCCAGCAGCCCTAGCGGGGGGAGCCCCTCAGGCACAGATACGCAGTATTTT.

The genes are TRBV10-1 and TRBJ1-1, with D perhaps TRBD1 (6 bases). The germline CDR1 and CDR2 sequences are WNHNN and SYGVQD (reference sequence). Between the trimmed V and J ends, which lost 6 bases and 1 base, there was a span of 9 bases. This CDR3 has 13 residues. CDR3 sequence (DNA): TGCGCCAGCAGATACAGGGCGAACACTGAAGCTTTCTTT. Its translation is CASRYRANTEAFF.

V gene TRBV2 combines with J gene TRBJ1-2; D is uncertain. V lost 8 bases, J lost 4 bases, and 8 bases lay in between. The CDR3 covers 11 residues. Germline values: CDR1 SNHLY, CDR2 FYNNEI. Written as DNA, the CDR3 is TGTGCCAGCGGGGAGACCTATGGCTACACCTTC. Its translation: CASGETYGYTF.

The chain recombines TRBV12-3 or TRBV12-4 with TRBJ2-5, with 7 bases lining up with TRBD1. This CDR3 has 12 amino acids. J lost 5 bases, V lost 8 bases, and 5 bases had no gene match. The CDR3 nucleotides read TGTGCCAGCGGACAGGCCCCGGAGACCCAGTACTTC. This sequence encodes CASGQAPETQYF.

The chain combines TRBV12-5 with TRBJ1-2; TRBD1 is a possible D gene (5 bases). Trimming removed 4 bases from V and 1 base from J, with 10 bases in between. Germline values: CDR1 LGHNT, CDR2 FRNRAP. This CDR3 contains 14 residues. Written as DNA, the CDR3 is TGTGCTAGTGGTTGGTGGGGGGATAACTATGGCTACACCTTC. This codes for CASGWWGDNYGYTF. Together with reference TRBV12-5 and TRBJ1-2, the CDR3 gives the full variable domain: DARVTQTPRHKVTEMGQEVTMRCQPILGHNTVFWYRQTMMQGLELLAYFRNRAPLDDSGMPKDRFSAEMPDATLATLKIQPSEPRDSAVYFCASGWWGDNYGYTFGSGTRLTVV.

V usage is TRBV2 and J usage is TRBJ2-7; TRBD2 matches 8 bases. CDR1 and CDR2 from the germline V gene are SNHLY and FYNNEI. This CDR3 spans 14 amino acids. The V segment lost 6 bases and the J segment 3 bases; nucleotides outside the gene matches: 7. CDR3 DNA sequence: TGTGCCAGCAGACCCGGGCTAGCGGGCTACGAGCAGTACTTC. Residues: CASRPGLAGYEQYF.

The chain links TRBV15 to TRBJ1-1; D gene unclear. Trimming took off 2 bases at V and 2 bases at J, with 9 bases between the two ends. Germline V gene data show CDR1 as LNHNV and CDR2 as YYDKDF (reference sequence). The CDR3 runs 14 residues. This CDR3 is CATSRLKSNTEAFF. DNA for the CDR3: TGTGCCACCAGCAGACTTAAAAGCAACACTGAAGCTTTCTTT.

CDR3 amino acids: CASSFRGMINEKLFF. The CDR3 DNA follows: TGTGCCAGCAGCTTCCGGGGAATGATTAATGAAAAACTGTTTTTT. The rearrangement uses TRBV5-6 and TRBJ1-4; no clear D. Germline V gives CDR1 SGHDT, CDR2 YYEEEE. The CDR3 sequence is 15 residues long. With 2 bases removed from V and 4 bases from J, the gap between germline ends came to 12 bases.

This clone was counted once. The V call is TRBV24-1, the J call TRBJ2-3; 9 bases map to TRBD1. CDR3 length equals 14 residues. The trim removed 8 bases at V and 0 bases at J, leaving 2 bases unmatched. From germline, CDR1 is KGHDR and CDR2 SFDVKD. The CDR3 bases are TGTGCCACCATGGACAGGGGAAGCACAGATACGCAGTATTTT. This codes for CATMDRGSTDTQYF.